Following are 26 T cell receptor beta chains from one sample sequenced in a study of blood T cell repertoires in COVID-19. Sequencing was performed with immunoSEQ multiplex PCR; in TCRdb, only in-frame clones are kept and a portion is missing. The table lists about 210,000 clones, more than 75% of them singletons. Material: peripheral blood. The receptors were gathered from a man aged 60 to 69 who had recovered from COVID-19.

This chain uses TRBV5-5 with TRBJ1-2, with TRBD1 identical over 9 bases. CDR3 length: 14 residues. V dropped 4 bases and J dropped 6; count of bases not matched to a gene: 7. The germline gives CDR1 SGHKS, CDR2 YYEKEE (reference sequence). CDR3 coding DNA: TGTGCCAGCAGCCCGGGACAGGGAGACCATGGCTACACCTTC. Translation: CASSPGQGDHGYTF.

The rearrangement uses TRBV5-1 and TRBJ2-7; D may be TRBD2 (5 bases). The CDR3 loop spans 14 amino acids. V lost 0 bases to trimming and J lost 7 bases, with 14 bases between them. Germline-derived CDR1 and CDR2 are SGHRS and YFSETQ. The DNA of the CDR3 is TGCGCCAGCAGCTTGGACATCCCGACGGGGGAGCAGTACTTC. Amino acid sequence: CASSLDIPTGEQYF.

The V gene is TRBV28, the J gene TRBJ1-2; D is possibly TRBD1 (5 bases). The germline V gene has CDR1 MDHEN and CDR2 SYDVKM. V was cut by 5 bases and J by 8 bases, with 24 bases left in between. This CDR3 has 16 residues. CDR3 loop: CASSPPWGTLAWGYTF. In nucleotides, the CDR3 is TGTGCCAGCAGTCCCCCGTGGGGGACTCTTGCCTGGGGCTACACCTTC.

The CDR3, as DNA: TGTGCCAGCTCCCCCCCTGGGTTGGCGGGGACTGAGACCCAGTACTTC. Translated, it gives CASSPPGLAGTETQYF. The chain couples TRBV18 to TRBJ2-5, with D possibly TRBD2 on 6 matching bases. The V gene's germline CDR1 is KGHSH and CDR2 LQKENI. The CDR3 has 16 residues. V lost 6 bases to trimming and J lost 5 bases, with 22 bases between them.

This chain joins TRBV2 and TRBJ1-6; D is possibly TRBD1 (5 bases). This CDR3 has 16 amino acids. Deletions cut 8 bases from V and 2 bases from J, with 16 bases between. Germline CDR1 reads SNHLY; CDR2 reads FYNNEI. The CDR3 spells CASFNWGGTYNSPLHF. CDR3 sequence (DNA): TGTGCCAGCTTCAACTGGGGCGGCACCTATAATTCACCCCTCCACTTT.

V and J are TRBV4-2 and TRBJ2-2; 7 nucleotides agree with TRBD2. V shed 1 base and J 3 bases; nucleotides not matched to a gene: 8. Germline V lookup: CDR1 LGHNA, CDR2 YNFKEQ. This CDR3 region has 17 residues. CDR3: CASSQVEGLGYTGELFF. CDR3 DNA: TGTGCCAGCAGCCAAGTGGAAGGACTAGGATACACCGGGGAGCTGTTTTTT.

V gene TRBV7-2 combines with J gene TRBJ2-3; maybe TRBD1 (5 bases). V shed 4 bases and J shed 6 bases, with 8 bases lying between them. The germline CDR1 and CDR2 sequences are SGHTA and FQGNSA. The CDR3 is made up of 12 amino acids. CDR3 bases: TGTGCCAGCAGCTACAGGAGCGATACGCAGTATTTT. Translated: CASSYRSDTQYF.

The V call is TRBV5-1, the J call TRBJ1-4; TRBD1 agrees at 7 bases. Germline assignment: CDR1 SGHRS and CDR2 YFSETQ. This CDR3 has 15 residues. V shed 0 bases, J shed 4 bases, and the junction held 3 bases outside the gene matches. The CDR3 DNA sequence: TGCGCCAGCAGCTTGGGGGACAGAAATAATGAAAAACTGTTTTTT. This sequence encodes CASSLGDRNNEKLFF.

The V call is TRBV2, the J call TRBJ2-5, with TRBD2 matching 10 bases. CDR3 length: 15 residues. Germline trimming cut 2 bases from V and 7 bases from J; bases unmatched to any gene: 7. Germline CDR1 reads SNHLY; CDR2 reads FYNNEI. CDR3 in amino acids: CASSETAGGSRTQYF. The CDR3 DNA sequence: TGTGCCAGCAGTGAAACAGCGGGGGGGTCAAGGACCCAGTACTTC.

This rearrangement joins TRBV11-2 to TRBJ1-6, with D perhaps TRBD1 (6 bases). Trimming shortened V by 3 bases and J by 10 bases, and 19 bases separated the two germline ends. Germline assignment: CDR1 SGHAT and CDR2 FQNNGV. This CDR3 is 16 amino acids long. The CDR3 nucleotides are TGTGCCAGCAGCTTTGTAACCGGGGCGACAGGATCACCCCTCCACTTT. This codes for CASSFVTGATGSPLHF.

The chain employs TRBV19 and TRBJ1-1; D uncertain. Germline V gene data show CDR1 as LNHDA and CDR2 as SQIVND (reference sequence). CDR3 length: 12 residues. V was clipped by 6 bases and J by 5 bases, with 10 bases between them. This CDR3 is CASSLEGTEAFF. Written as DNA, the CDR3 is TGTGCCAGTAGCCTCGAGGGTACTGAAGCTTTCTTT.

The chain recombines TRBV9 with TRBJ2-7; 7 positions agree with TRBD1. V was pared by 4 bases and J by 5 bases, with 9 bases of the junction left unmatched. The germline CDR1 and CDR2 sequences are SGDLS and YYNGEE. The CDR3 runs to 14 residues. DNA for the CDR3: TGTGCCAGCAGCCCTCAGACAGGGCGGCACGAGCAGTACTTC. Translating it yields CASSPQTGRHEQYF.

The chain uses TRBV9 and TRBJ2-2; 10 positions agree with TRBD1. The length of the CDR3 is 15 residues. Germline CDR1 reads SGDLS; CDR2 reads YYNGEE. The junction had 3 bases not matched to a gene; V was cut back by 0 bases and J by 7 bases. The DNA for the CDR3 is TGTGCCAGCAGCGTAGATCGGGACAGGGGCGGGGAGCTGTTTTTT. Translation: CASSVDRDRGGELFF.

Comments on this clone: Within the sample, other DNA sequences also encode this same CDR3. The rearrangement uses TRBV30 and TRBJ1-5; no clear D. The CDR3 totals 14 residues. From germline, CDR1 is GTSNPN and CDR2 SVGIG (reference sequence). Trimming removed 0 bases at V and 4 bases at J, with 10 bases between. The CDR3: CAWSVPAGNQPQHF. DNA for the CDR3: TGTGCCTGGAGTGTACCAGCGGGGAATCAGCCCCAGCATTTT.

CDR3 in DNA: TGTGCCAGCAGCTTGTGGACAGTTGCGGGAAACACCATATATTTT. It translates to CASSLWTVAGNTIYF. The V and J genes are TRBV5-6 and TRBJ1-3, with D possibly TRBD1 on 6 matching bases. Germline loops: CDR1 SGHDT, CDR2 YYEEEE. This CDR3 has 15 residues. V was clipped by 1 base and J by 4 bases, with 12 bases between them.

CDR3 in amino acids: CASSEAQGATNEKLFF. The DNA for the CDR3 is TGTGCCAGCAGTGAAGCCCAGGGCGCAACTAATGAAAAACTGTTTTTT. V usage is TRBV6-1 and J usage is TRBJ1-4; TRBD1 is a possible D gene (5 bases). This CDR3 spans 16 amino acids. Trimming removed 0 bases at V and 0 bases at J, with 8 bases between. Germline CDR1 is MNHNS and CDR2 is SASEGT.

J is TRBJ2-2 and V is TRBV4-1; no clear D. The germline V gene has CDR1 MGHRA and CDR2 YSYEKL. The V end was cut by 0 bases, the J end by 0 bases, with 14 bases between. The CDR3 has 18 amino acids. The CDR3 spells CASSQDWVDTANTGELFF. In DNA, the CDR3 is TGCGCCAGCAGCCAAGACTGGGTTGACACTGCGAACACCGGGGAGCTGTTTTTT.

The chain employs TRBV5-4 and TRBJ2-5, with a possible D match to TRBD2 (5 bases). Germline CDR1 and CDR2: SGHNT and YYREEE (reference sequence). CDR3 length: 13 amino acids. Trimming cost V 1 base and J 5 bases, with 9 bases left between them. CDR3 DNA sequence: TGTGCCAGCAGCTTGCCACTAGAGGAGACCCAGTACTTC. Amino acids: CASSLPLEETQYF.

The gene calls are TRBV12-3 or TRBV12-4 and TRBJ2-5; 8 positions agree with TRBD2. J gave up 4 bases and V 2 bases, and 0 bases lay outside the gene matches. The CDR3 covers 13 residues. CDR3 DNA: TGTGCCAGCAGTTTACTAGCGGGAGAGACCCAGTACTTC. The encoded protein is CASSLLAGETQYF.

The chain couples TRBV7-6 to TRBJ2-1, with TRBD2 as a possible D gene (5 bases). Germline CDR1 SGHVS, CDR2 FNYEAQ. V gave up 1 base and J gave up 7 bases, with 11 bases separating them. The CDR3 has 14 amino acids. The CDR3, as DNA: TGTGCCAGCAGCTTAGAGACTACTGGAAATGAGCAGTTCTTC. Its translation is CASSLETTGNEQFF. Combining the CDR3 with reference TRBV7-6 and TRBJ2-1 gives the whole variable domain GAGVSQSPRYKVTKRGQDVALRCDPISGHVSLYWYRQALGQGPEFLTYFNYEAQQDKSGLPNDRFSAERPEGSISTLTIQRTEQRDSAMYRCASSLETTGNEQFFGPGTRLTVL.

The chain uses TRBV9 and TRBJ2-1; TRBD2 matches at 9 bases. Germline CDR1 SGDLS, CDR2 YYNGEE. The CDR3 is 17 residues long. With 1 base clipped from V and 6 bases from J, the junction kept 11 bases outside the gene matches. CDR3 in amino acids: CASSVTIGASGANEQFF. The DNA of the CDR3 is TGTGCCAGCAGCGTAACGATCGGGGCTAGCGGGGCCAATGAGCAGTTCTTC.

The chain carries TRBV7-3 and TRBJ2-1, with D possibly being TRBD2 (5 bases). Germline lookup yields CDR1 SGHTA and CDR2 FQGTGA. The CDR3 is 15 residues long. V was cut by 1 base and J by 6 bases, with 13 bases left in between. The CDR3 DNA follows: TGTGCCAGCAGCTTAATGAACGCGGGTTCCAATGAGCAGTTCTTC. It yields the protein CASSLMNAGSNEQFF.

This chain connects TRBV14 to TRBJ2-1, with 10 positions matching TRBD2. V shed 3 bases, J shed 6 bases, and the junction held 11 bases outside the gene matches. CDR1 is SGHDN, CDR2 FVKESK, per germline. The CDR3 sequence is 17 residues long. CDR3 bases: TGTGCCAGCAGCCAGGCTAGCGGGGGCCTTCCGGGCAATGAGCAGTTCTTC. It encodes CASSQASGGLPGNEQFF.

This chain connects TRBV6-5 to TRBJ2-7, with TRBD1 matching over 8 bases. The CDR3 has 12 amino acids. Germline V gives CDR1 MNHEY, CDR2 SVGAGI. V gave up 11 bases and J gave up 1 base; unmatched junction bases: 4. The CDR3 DNA reads as TGTGCCGAACAGGGGGAGTCCTACGAGCAGTACTTC. This gives the protein CAEQGESYEQYF.

This clone was recorded once. This chain links TRBV19 with TRBJ1-2; 7 bases are shared with TRBD1. Looked up from germline, CDR1 is LNHDA and CDR2 is SQIVND (reference sequence). The CDR3 spans 14 residues. With 5 bases clipped from V and 4 bases from J, the junction kept 7 bases outside the gene matches. CDR3 sequence: CASSALQGSYGYTF. CDR3 sequence (DNA): TGTGCCAGTAGTGCCCTACAGGGGAGCTATGGCTACACCTTC. The whole variable domain, filled in from reference TRBV19 and TRBJ1-2, reads DGGITQSPKYLFRKEGQNVTLSCEQNLNHDAMYWYRQDPGQGLRLIYYSQIVNDFQKGDIAEGYSVSREKKESFPLTVTSAQKNPTAFYLCASSALQGSYGYTFGSGTRLTVV.

The chain recombines TRBV18 with TRBJ1-3; D is undetermined. Germline V gene sequence: CDR1 KGHSH, CDR2 LQKENI. The CDR3 runs 14 residues. Trimming removed 1 base from V and 3 bases from J, with 7 bases in between. Written as DNA, the CDR3 is TGTGCCAGCTCACCACAGGGAGGTGGAAACACCATATATTTT. Encoded protein: CASSPQGGGNTIYF.